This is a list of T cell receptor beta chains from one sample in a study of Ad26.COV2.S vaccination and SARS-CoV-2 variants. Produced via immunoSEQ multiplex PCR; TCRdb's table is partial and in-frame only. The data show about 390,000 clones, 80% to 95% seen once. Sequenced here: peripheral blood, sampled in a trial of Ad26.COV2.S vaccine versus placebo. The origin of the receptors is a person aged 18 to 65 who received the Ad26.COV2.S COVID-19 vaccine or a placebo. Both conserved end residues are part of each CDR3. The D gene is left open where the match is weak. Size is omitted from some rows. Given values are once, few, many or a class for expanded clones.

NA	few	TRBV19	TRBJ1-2	CASSILTYGYTF	TGTGCCAGTAGTATTTTGACCTATGGCTACACCTTC
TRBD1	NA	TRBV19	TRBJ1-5	CASSMGQGRYQPQHF	TGTGCCAGTAGTATGGGACAGGGGAGGTATCAGCCCCAGCATTTT
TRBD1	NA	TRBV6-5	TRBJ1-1	CASSPHPGQKEEAFF	TGTGCCAGCAGTCCTCACCCGGGACAGAAGGAGGAAGCTTTCTTT
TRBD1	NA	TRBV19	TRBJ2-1	CASSIWTGGGEQFF	TGTGCCAGTAGTATCTGGACAGGGGGGGGTGAGCAGTTCTTC
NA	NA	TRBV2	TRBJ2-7	CASSSGTYYEQYF	TGTGCCAGCAGTTCAGGGACTTACTACGAGCAGTACTTC
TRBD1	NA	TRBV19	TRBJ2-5	CASSPGQGLETQYF	TGTGCCAGTAGTCCGGGACAGGGGTTAGAGACCCAGTACTTC
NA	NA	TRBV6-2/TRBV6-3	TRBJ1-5	CASSSNRVSGNQPQHF	TGTGCCAGCAGTTCCAACAGGGTGTCGGGCAATCAGCCCCAGCATTTT
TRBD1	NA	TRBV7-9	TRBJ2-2	CASSYLTGQGIGELFF	TGTGCCAGCAGTTACCTTACGGGACAGGGTATCGGGGAGCTGTTTTTT
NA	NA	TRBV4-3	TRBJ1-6	CASSQESGPFYSPLHF	TGCGCCAGCAGCCAAGAGAGCGGACCCTTTTATTCACCCCTCCACTTT
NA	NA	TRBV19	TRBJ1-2	CASRPITANYGYTF	TGTGCCAGTAGGCCCATCACAGCTAACTATGGCTACACCTTC
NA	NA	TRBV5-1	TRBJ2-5	CASSFRAGQSGETQYF	TGCGCCAGCAGCTTTCGGGCAGGGCAGTCGGGGGAGACCCAGTACTTC